These 15 T cell receptor beta chains were sequenced from one sample in a study of shared clonotypes between healthy human individuals. Clones were read by immunoSEQ multiplex PCR, and TCRdb kept only the in-frame ones, dropping some. In the table there are about 480,000 clones, about 79% of which are singletons. Sequencing used PBMCs. All receptors derive from a woman aged 40 to 55 in good health. Some clones in this sample may be carry-over from other donors' samples.

Only a few counts were recorded for this clone. The chain recombines TRBV2 with TRBJ2-7; 7 nucleotides line up with TRBD2. CDR1 and CDR2 from the germline V gene are SNHLY and FYNNEI. This CDR3 has 14 amino acids. V lost 6 bases to trimming and J lost 0 bases; unmatched junction nucleotides: 5. The DNA of the CDR3 is TGTGCCAGCAGCCGGGACTACAGCTCCTACGAGCAGTACTTC. Translated, it gives CASSRDYSSYEQYF.

The chain is built from TRBV7-2 and TRBJ1-2; D is ambiguous. CDR1 and CDR2 (germline): SGHTA, FQGNSA. CDR3 length: 13 residues. V lost 1 base to trimming and J lost 13 bases, with 16 bases between them. CDR3 protein: CASSLGRAGSPTF. The CDR3 DNA is TGTGCCAGCAGCTTAGGGAGAGCAGGTTCTCCCACCTTC.

The chain combines TRBV5-5 with TRBJ2-2; 12 bases match TRBD2. The V segment lost 0 bases and the J segment 4 bases; nucleotides outside the gene matches: 4. Germline loops: CDR1 SGHKS, CDR2 YYEKEE (reference sequence). This CDR3 is built from 17 residues. CDR3 in amino acids: CASSLELAGGSTGELFF. CDR3 sequence (DNA): TGTGCCAGCAGCTTGGAACTAGCGGGAGGTTCCACCGGGGAGCTGTTTTTT.

Worth noting for this clone: A clone one base away is much larger, so this may be a read error. The V gene is TRBV7-2, the J gene TRBJ1-2, with 7 bases matching TRBD1. CDR1 and CDR2 from the germline V gene are SGHTA and FQGNSA. V shed 5 bases and J 4 bases; nucleotides not matched to a gene: 4. The CDR3 consists of 13 residues. CDR3 protein: CASSQGGRYGYTF. As DNA, the CDR3 is TGTGCCAGCAGCCAAGGGGGCCGCTATGGCTACACCTTC. Combining the CDR3 with reference TRBV7-2 and TRBJ1-2 gives the whole variable domain GAGVSQSPSNKVTEKGKDVELRCDPISGHTALYWYRQSLGQGLEFLIYFQGNSAPDKSGLPSDRFSAERTGGSVSTLTIQRTQQEDSAVYLCASSQGGRYGYTFGSGTRLTVV.

The rearrangement joins TRBV29-1 to TRBJ2-1, with 7 bases identical to TRBD2. The germline gives CDR1 SQVTM, CDR2 ANQGSEA. The trim removed 7 bases at V and 5 bases at J, leaving 8 bases unmatched. The CDR3 covers 13 residues. This CDR3 is CSAYGLENNEQFF. The CDR3 DNA reads as TGCAGCGCCTACGGACTAGAGAACAATGAGCAGTTCTTC.

The V call is TRBV29-1, the J call TRBJ2-1; D is unclear. There are 14 residues in the CDR3. The germline V gene encodes CDR1 SQVTM and CDR2 ANQGSEA. Trimming took 2 bases from V and 0 from J, leaving 8 bases between them. CDR3 amino acids: CSVEKAYSYNEQFF. The DNA of the CDR3 is TGCAGCGTTGAAAAAGCGTACTCCTACAATGAGCAGTTCTTC.

The CDR3 DNA follows: TGTGCCAGCAGCCAAGGCAGGGGCCCATTCTCTGGAAACACCATATATTTT. Translating gives CASSQGRGPFSGNTIYF. The chain joins TRBV11-3 to TRBJ1-3, with D possibly TRBD1 on 6 matching bases. CDR3 length equals 17 residues. Germline CDR1 is SGHNT and CDR2 is YENEEA. V dropped 5 bases and J dropped 0 bases, with 17 bases sitting between them.

The rearrangement joins TRBV9 to TRBJ2-1; D is uncertain. The CDR3 totals 12 residues. V gave up 4 bases and J gave up 6 bases, with 8 bases separating them. CDR1 and CDR2 (germline): SGDLS, YYNGEE. Written as DNA, the CDR3 is TGTGCCAGCAGCTCAGACGGCAATGAGCAGTTCTTC. Its protein product is CASSSDGNEQFF.

This chain uses TRBV6-6 with TRBJ2-7; possibly TRBD2 for D (6 bases). The CDR3 covers 14 residues. Germline V gene lookup returns CDR1 MNHNY and CDR2 SVGAGI (reference sequence). Trimming removed 5 bases at V and 3 bases at J, with 14 bases between. As DNA, the CDR3 is TGTGCCAGCAGTCAAATGGAGGGAGTCTACGAGCAGTACTTC. Translated: CASSQMEGVYEQYF.

The chain couples TRBV2 to TRBJ1-4; D gene ambiguous. Trimming removed 2 bases from V and 4 bases from J, with 11 bases in between. This CDR3 is 15 amino acids long. Per the germline V gene, CDR1 is SNHLY and CDR2 is FYNNEI. The CDR3 sequence: CASSEYGLVNEKLFF. The CDR3 DNA reads as TGTGCCAGCAGTGAATACGGGCTCGTTAATGAAAAACTGTTTTTT.

The genes are TRBV30 and TRBJ2-1; D is unclear. The ends were cut back, 4 bases at V and 0 bases at J, with 16 bases in the middle. In germline, CDR1 is GTSNPN, CDR2 SVGIG (reference sequence). This CDR3 is built from 16 residues. CDR3 residues: CAWNGRAISSYNEQFF. In nucleotides, the CDR3 is TGTGCCTGGAACGGAAGAGCGATTAGCTCCTACAATGAGCAGTTCTTC.

This clone was counted only a few times. The rearrangement uses TRBV5-5 and TRBJ2-7; TRBD1 might be the D (5 bases). V was cut by 0 bases and J by 6 bases, with 13 bases left in between. Germline values: CDR1 SGHKS, CDR2 YYEKEE (reference sequence). The CDR3 has 14 residues. CDR3 loop: CASSLGAGLGEQYF. In DNA form, the CDR3 reads TGTGCCAGCAGCTTGGGGGCAGGGTTGGGCGAGCAGTACTTC.

The rearrangement links TRBV5-4 to TRBJ1-1, with D unresolved. V lost 6 bases and J lost 7, with 19 bases in between. CDR1 and CDR2 from the germline V gene are SGHNT and YYREEE (reference sequence). This CDR3 contains 14 residues. CDR3 residues: CASTDGLGLVEAFF. The CDR3 DNA is TGTGCCAGCACGGACGGCTTAGGGCTGGTTGAAGCTTTCTTT.

This sequence joins TRBV7-9 and TRBJ1-2; D is unresolved. V gave up 3 bases and J gave up 8 bases, with 13 bases separating them. The CDR3 is made up of 13 amino acids. The germline CDR1 and CDR2 sequences are SEHNR and FQNEAQ (reference sequence). Here the CDR3 reads CASSFVGMSGYTF. The DNA of the CDR3 is TGTGCCAGCAGCTTCGTGGGTATGAGCGGCTACACCTTC.

The table lists this clone with a few counts. V and J are TRBV7-2 and TRBJ1-1, with D tentatively TRBD1 (6 bases). CDR1 SGHTA and CDR2 FQGNSA come from the germline V gene. V was clipped by 3 bases and J by 4 bases, with 15 bases between them. This CDR3 is built from 15 residues. CDR3 sequence reads: CASSFSGGQGTEAFF. The DNA of the CDR3 is TGTGCCAGCAGCTTTAGTGGGGGGCAAGGCACTGAAGCTTTCTTT.